These 2 T cell receptor beta chains came from one sample sequenced in a study of shared clonotypes between healthy human individuals. The data were produced by immunoSEQ multiplex PCR, yet TCRdb's version contains in-frame clones alone and is incomplete. The table lists under 750,000 clones, roughly 72% of them singletons. The material sequenced was memory CD4+ T cells sorted from blood. The subset is: CD45RA-negative fraction. These receptors all come from a woman aged 25-40 years in good health.

The V call is TRBV5-1, the J call TRBJ2-1; the D gene is possibly TRBD1 (5 bases). The V gene lost 4 bases and the J gene lost 4 bases, with 18 bases spanning the gap. CDR3 length: 16 residues. CDR1 and CDR2 from the germline V gene are SGHRS and YFSETQ. The CDR3 DNA follows: TGCGCCAGCAGCGCAGGGAAGGACCTAAATTACAATGAGCAGTTCTTC. It specifies CASSAGKDLNYNEQFF.

The chain joins TRBV6-5 to TRBJ2-1, with 11 bases aligning to TRBD2. There are 15 residues in the CDR3. Per the germline V gene, CDR1 is MNHEY and CDR2 is SVGAGI. V lost 6 bases to trimming and J lost 8 bases; unmatched junction nucleotides: 9. The CDR3 nucleotides are TGTGCCAGCAGACAAGTAATAGCGGGAGGGGATGAGCAGTTCTTC. Its protein product is CASRQVIAGGDEQFF.